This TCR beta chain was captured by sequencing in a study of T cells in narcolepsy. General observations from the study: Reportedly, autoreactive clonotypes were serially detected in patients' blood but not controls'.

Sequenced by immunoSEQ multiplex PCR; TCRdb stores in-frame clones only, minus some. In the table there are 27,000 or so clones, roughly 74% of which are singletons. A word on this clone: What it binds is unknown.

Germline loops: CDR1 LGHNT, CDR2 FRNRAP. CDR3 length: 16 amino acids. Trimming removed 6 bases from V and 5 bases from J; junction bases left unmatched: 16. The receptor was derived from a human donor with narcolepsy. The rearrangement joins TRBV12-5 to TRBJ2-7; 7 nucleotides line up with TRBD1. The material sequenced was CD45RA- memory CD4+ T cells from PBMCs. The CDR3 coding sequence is TGTGCTAGTGGCCGTACAACACCGACAACAGGGGACGAGCAGTACTTC. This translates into CASGRTTPTTGDEQYF.